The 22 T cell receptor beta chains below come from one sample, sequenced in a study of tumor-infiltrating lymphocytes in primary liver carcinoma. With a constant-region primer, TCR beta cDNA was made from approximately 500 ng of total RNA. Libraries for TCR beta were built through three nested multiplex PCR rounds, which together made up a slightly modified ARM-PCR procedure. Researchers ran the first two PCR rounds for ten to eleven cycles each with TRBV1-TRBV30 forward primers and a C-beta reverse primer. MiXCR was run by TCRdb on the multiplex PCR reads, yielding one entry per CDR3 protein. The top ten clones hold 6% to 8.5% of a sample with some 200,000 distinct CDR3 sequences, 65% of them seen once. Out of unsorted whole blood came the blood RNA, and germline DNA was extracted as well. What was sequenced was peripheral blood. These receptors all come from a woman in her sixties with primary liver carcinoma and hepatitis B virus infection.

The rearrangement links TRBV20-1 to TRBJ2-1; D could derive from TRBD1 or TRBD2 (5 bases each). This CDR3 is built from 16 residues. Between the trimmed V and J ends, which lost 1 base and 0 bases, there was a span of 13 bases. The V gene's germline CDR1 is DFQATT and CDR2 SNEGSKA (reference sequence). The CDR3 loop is CSARVWSGTSYNEQFF. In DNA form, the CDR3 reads TGCAGTGCTAGAGTATGGAGTGGGACCTCCTACAATGAGCAGTTCTTC.

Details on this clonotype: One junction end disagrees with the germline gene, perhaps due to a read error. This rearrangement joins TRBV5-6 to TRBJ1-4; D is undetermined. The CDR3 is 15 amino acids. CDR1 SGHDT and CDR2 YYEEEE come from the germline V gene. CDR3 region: CASGLTVSVNEKLFF. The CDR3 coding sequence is TGTGCCAGCGGCTTGACGGTCTCGGTGAATGAAAAACTGTTTTTT.

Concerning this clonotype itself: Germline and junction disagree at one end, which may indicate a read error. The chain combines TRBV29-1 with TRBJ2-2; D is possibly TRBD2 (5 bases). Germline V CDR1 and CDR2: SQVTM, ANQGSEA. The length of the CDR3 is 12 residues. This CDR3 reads CSVAPNTGELFF. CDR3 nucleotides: TGCAGCGTTGCGCCGAACACCGGGGAACTGTTTTTT.

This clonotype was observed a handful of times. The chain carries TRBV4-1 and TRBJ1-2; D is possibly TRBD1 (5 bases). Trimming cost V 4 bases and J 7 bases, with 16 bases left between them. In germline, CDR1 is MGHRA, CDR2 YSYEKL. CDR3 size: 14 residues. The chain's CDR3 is CASSPLGKGPGYTF. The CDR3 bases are TGCGCCAGCAGCCCGCTCGGGAAGGGACCTGGCTACACCTTC.

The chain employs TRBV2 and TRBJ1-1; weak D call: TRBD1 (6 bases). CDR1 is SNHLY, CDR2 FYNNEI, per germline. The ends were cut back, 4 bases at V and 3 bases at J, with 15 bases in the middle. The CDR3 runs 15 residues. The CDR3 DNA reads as TGTGCCAGCAGTGGGGACACCTTCGAGGACACTGAAGCTTTCTTT. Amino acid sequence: CASSGDTFEDTEAFF.

The CDR3 coding sequence is TGTGCCATCAGTGAGTCTCTGGGGGCTGGCAATCAGCCCCAGCATTTT. Translating it yields CAISESLGAGNQPQHF. The chain has TRBV10-3 and TRBJ1-5, with D possibly TRBD1 on 6 matching bases. This CDR3 spans 16 amino acids. Trimming removed 0 bases from V and 2 bases from J, with 11 bases in between. CDR1 and CDR2 (germline): ENHRY, SYGVKD.

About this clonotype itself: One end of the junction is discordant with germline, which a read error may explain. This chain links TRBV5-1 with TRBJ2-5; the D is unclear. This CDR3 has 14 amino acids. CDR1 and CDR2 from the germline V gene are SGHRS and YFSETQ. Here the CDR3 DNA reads TGCGCCTGCAGCTTGGCGGTGTCAGAGGAGACCCAGTACTTC. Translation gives CACSLAVSEETQYF.

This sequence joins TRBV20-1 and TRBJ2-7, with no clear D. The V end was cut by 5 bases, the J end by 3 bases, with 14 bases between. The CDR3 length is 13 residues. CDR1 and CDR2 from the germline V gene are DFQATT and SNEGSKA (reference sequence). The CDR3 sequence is CSASSPSDYEQYF. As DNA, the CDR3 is TGCAGTGCTTCGAGCCCTAGTGACTACGAGCAGTACTTC.

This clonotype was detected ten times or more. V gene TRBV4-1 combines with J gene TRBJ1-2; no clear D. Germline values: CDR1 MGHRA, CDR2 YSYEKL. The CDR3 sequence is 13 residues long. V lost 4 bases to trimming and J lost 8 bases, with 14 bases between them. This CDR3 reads CASSPPGRHGYTF. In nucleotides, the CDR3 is TGCGCCAGCAGCCCCCCTGGGCGGCACGGCTACACCTTC.

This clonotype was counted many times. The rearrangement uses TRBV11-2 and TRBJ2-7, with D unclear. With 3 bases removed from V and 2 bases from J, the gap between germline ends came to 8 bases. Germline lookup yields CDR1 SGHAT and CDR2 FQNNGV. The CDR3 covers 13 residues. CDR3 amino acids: CASSFSGPYEQYF. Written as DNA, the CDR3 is TGTGCCAGCAGCTTTTCCGGGCCCTACGAGCAGTACTTC.

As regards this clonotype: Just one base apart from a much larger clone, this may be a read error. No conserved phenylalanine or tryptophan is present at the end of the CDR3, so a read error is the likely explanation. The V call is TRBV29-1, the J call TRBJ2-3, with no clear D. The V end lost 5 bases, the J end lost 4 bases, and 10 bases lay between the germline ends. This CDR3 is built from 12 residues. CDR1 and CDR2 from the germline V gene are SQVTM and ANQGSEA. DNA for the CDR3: TGCAGCGTTCAACGGTCCCCAGATACGCAGTATTAT. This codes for CSVQRSPDTQYY.

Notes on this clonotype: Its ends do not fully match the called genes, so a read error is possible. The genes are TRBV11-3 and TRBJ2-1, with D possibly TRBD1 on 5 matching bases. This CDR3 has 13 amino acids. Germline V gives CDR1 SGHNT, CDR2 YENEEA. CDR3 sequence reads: CASSSSRVRGQFF. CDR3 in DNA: TGTGCCAGTAGCTCATCTCGGGTTAGGGGGCAGTTCTTC. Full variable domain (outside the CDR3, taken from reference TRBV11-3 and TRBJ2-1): EAGVVQSPRYKIIEKKQPVAFWCNPISGHNTLYWYLQNLGQGPELLIRYENEEAVDDSQLPKDRFSAERLKGVDSTLKIQPAELGDSAVYLCASSSSRVRGQFFGPGTRLTVL.

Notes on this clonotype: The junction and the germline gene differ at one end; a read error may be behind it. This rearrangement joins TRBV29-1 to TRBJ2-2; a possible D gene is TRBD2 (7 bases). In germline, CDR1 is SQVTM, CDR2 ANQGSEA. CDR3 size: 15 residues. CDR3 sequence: CSVESGGADTGKLFF. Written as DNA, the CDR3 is TGCAGCGTTGAATCGGGGGGCGCCGACACCGGGAAGCTGTTTTTT.

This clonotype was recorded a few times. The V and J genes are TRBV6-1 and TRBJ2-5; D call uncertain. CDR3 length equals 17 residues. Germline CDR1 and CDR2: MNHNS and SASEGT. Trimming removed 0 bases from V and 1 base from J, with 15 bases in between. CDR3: CASSEALPPSPQETQYF. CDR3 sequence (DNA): TGTGCCAGCAGTGAAGCGCTTCCCCCCAGTCCCCAAGAGACCCAGTACTTC.

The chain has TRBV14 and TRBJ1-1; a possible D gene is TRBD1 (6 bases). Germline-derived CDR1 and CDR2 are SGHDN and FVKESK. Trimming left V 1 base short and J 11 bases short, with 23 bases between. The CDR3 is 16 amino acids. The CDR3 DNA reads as TGTGCCAGCAGCCAAGTGTTAAGGGGGGAGGGAGAACGGGCTTTCTTT. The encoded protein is CASSQVLRGEGERAFF.

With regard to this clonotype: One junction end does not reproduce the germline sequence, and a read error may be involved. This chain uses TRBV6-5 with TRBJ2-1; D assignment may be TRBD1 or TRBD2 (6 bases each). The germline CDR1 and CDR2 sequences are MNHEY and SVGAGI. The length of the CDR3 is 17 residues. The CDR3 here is CVSRRDTNAPSYNEQFF. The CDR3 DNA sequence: TGTGTCAGCAGGAGGGACACAAACGCGCCATCCTATAATGAGCAGTTCTTC.

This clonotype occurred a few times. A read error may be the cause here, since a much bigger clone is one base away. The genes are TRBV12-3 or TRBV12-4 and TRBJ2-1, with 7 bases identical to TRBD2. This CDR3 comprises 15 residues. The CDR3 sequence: CANSLGGGSYNEQFF. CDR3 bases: TGTGCCAACAGTTTAGGCGGGGGCTCCTACAATGAGCAGTTCTTC.

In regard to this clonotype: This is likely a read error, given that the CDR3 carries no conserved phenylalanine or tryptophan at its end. CDR3 protein: CASSFDRNQPQHY. CDR3 nucleotide sequence: TGTGCCAGCAGCTTTGATCGAAATCAGCCCCAGCATTAT. The chain uses TRBV11-2 and TRBJ1-5, with unresolved D. V gave up 3 bases and J gave up 4 bases, with 7 bases separating them. This CDR3 contains 13 residues. Germline lookup yields CDR1 SGHAT and CDR2 FQNNGV.

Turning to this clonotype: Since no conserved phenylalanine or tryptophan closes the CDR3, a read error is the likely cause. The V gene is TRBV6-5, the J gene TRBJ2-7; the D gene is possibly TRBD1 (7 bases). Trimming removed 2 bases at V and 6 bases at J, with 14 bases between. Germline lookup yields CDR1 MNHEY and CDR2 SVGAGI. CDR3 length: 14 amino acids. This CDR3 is CASSYASRGAEQYP. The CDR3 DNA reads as TGTGCCAGCAGTTACGCGTCCAGGGGGGCCGAGCAGTACCCG.

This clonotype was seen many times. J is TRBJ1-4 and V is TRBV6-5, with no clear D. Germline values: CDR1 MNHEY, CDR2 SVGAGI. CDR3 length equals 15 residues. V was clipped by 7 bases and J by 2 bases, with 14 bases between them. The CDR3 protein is CASTSVGRTNEKLFF. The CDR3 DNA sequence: TGTGCCAGCACATCGGTGGGAAGGACTAATGAAAAACTGTTTTTT.

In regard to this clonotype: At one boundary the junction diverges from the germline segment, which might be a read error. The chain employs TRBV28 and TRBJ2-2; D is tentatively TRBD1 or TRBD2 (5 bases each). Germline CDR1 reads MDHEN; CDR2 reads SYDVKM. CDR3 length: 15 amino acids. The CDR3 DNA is TGTACCAGCAGTTTAGCAGGGTCGAGCACCGGGGAGCTCTTTTTT. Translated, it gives CTSSLAGSSTGELFF.

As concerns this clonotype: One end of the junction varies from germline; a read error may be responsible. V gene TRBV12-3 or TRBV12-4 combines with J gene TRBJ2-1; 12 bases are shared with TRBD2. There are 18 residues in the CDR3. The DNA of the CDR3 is TGTGCCAGCGGTCCCGGACTAGCGGGGTCAAGCTCCTACATTGAGCAGTTCTTC. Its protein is CASGPGLAGSSSYIEQFF.